Here is one T cell receptor beta chain with its context. Its antigen is still unknown. Per-base qualities were not stored, and no clone one base away is much larger. The germline V gene sets CDR1 to MNHEY and CDR2 to SVGAGI. The CDR3 has 13 amino acids, counting the end cysteine and phenylalanine. The kept DNA is CDR3 alone, 39 bases in frame from the first base. V is clipped by 2 bases and J by 5 bases, and the sequence between their germline boundaries is 9 bases long. This entry is derived from a study of cytomegalovirus exposure and HLA in healthy donors (dated by TCRdb to between 2016 and 2019). For the wider study: According to an earlier analysis of 550 to 700 of the donors, 150 million to 200 million T cells yielded approximately 120 million unique TCR beta sequences and approximately 280 Gb of sequence data. Roughly 310 gigabases of sequencing data and 80 million or so unique TCR sequences were included in an early release covering roughly 600 HLA-typed donors. Of the roughly 430 genotyped donors, approximately 83% fell in the genetic ancestry cluster associated with self-reported Caucasian donors. The aim of the study was to test whether cataloging public T cell receptors could identify signatures of past pathogen exposure. The T cell repertoires of under 700 subjects were profiled by immunosequencing and related to cytomegalovirus serostatus. A separate validation cohort of some 130 different subjects was used in addition to the approximately 640-subject first cohort. To predict cytomegalovirus infection status, the study brought together high-throughput TCR immunosequencing, statistical association of individual TCRs with disease status, and machine learning. In a later analysis, previously published TCR beta repertoires from 550 to 750 donors were re-analyzed and high-resolution HLA genotyping was added so that TCR occurrence patterns could be studied. Rather than using new phenotypic data, the later analysis identified candidate immune exposures from TCR beta sequences and from how often those sequences occurred across donors. An earlier analysis of 587 of the donors used high-throughput TCR beta sequencing to judge whether each TCR beta V gene segment behaved as functional or pseudogenic. Donor age, sex, ethnicity and CMV serostatus were collected together with the repertoire data. A later genetic analysis used genome-wide SNP genotypes for about three fifths of the roughly 700 donors, treating that subset as a discovery cohort. Every repertoire in the discovery cohort had been generated on one and the same sequencing platform. HLA typing included class I and class II loci at four-digit resolution. The number of typed donors differed by locus: about 620-640 for A, B, C, DRB1 and DQB1; 522 for DQA1; roughly 600 for DPA1; and roughly 490 for DPB1. Four to six DR-DQ haplotypes were handled as single units for association and clustering, since linkage in the cohort was strong. Among a few hundred genotyped donors of the cohort, an average of about 240,000 unique TCR beta nucleotide sequences were sequenced per donor, around 20% of them non-productive.

What the work shows at the level of the full study, not this receptor alone: When HLA alleles, especially DR and DQ, strongly co-occurred, attributing TCR associations to individual alleles was difficult. Correlated functional status among segregating V segments might be attributable to linkage disequilibrium, but an unknown experimental factor could not be ruled out. Presence/absence analyses assumed roughly uniform sequencing depth across donors, an assumption that may not hold. According to a later analysis, TCR association rates differed among HLA loci, with DRB1 alleles showing the most associated TCRs and HLA-C alleles showing the fewest. Specific HLA alleles were associated with 16,951 TCR beta sequences at a false discovery rate of 0.05 in a later analysis. An earlier analysis of approximately 530 of the donors showed that most TCR beta V segments appeared in productive rearrangements either about 87% or about 30% of the time, which broadly matched IMGT annotations. A further reported finding was that TCR beta sequences accurately predicted the HLA-A and HLA-B alleles for most subjects in the first cohort. In a later analysis, several top co-occurrence clusters were reported to appear linked to parvovirus B19, influenza, CMV and Epstein-Barr virus. Most TCR sequences were observed very rarely across donors, whereas some public TCRs were present in many individuals. The classifier was reported to diagnose cytomegalovirus status with high specificity and sensitivity in both the original cohort and the validation cohort. The authors suggested that the approach could potentially be extended to other disease states and immunological phenotypes. For the cohort, immune exposure information was limited to CMV serostatus. Because some donors lacked HLA typing at each locus, the association tests relied only on the typed subset. The study gave a list of about 160 TCR beta chains associated with cytomegalovirus. Some IMGT-functional V segments, including TRBV6-2 and TRBV6-3, could not be distinguished by the 87-base-pair reads and were therefore excluded. According to a later analysis, most CMV-associated TCR beta chains appeared to be HLA-restricted, and the HLA associations seemed to be driven largely by CMV exposure. A group of highly shared sequence variants was considered likely to be a technical artifact of the sequencing pipeline. Seventeen rarely observed V segments, including chromosome 9 orphons, were excluded from the earlier analysis of about 600 of the donors because counts were too low. In a later genetic analysis, fewer N-insertions in productive TCRs were reported among donors in an Asian-associated ancestry cluster than the approximately 710-donor mean. An association between a missense DCLRE1C variant and V-gene and J-gene trimming of TCR beta chains was found in a later genetic analysis and replicated in an independent cohort. This cohort had only TCR beta chains sequenced, and the lack of alpha or paired-chain data limited which features could be detected. Compared with equally common non-associated chains, HLA-associated TCR beta chains in a later analysis were more clonally expanded and had lower generation probabilities. A few of the identified cytomegalovirus-associated TCR beta chains were confirmed in vitro to be specific for cytomegalovirus antigens.

The library was prepared using the immunoSEQ multiplex PCR assay. For the multiplex PCR, a mixture combining 60 forward primers for TCR Vbeta segments and 13 reverse primers for TCR Jbeta segments was used. Amplification of the CDR3 region of rearranged TCR beta genes was performed with a multiplex PCR assay on genomic DNA. The amplified TCR beta libraries were sequenced on the Illumina HiSeq System as 87-base-pair reads. Per the original workflow: A later analysis counted about 82 million unique TCR beta chains across the 666 repertoires, and some 11 million of these chains were shared by at least two donors. Raw reads were error-corrected and collapsed into unique sequences by a nearest-neighbor algorithm in which closely related sequences were merged to remove PCR and sequencing errors. CDR3 sequences were aligned to IMGT reference sequences to assign V, D and J gene segments. For a sequence to be retained, at least a six-nucleotide match to both a V gene segment and a J gene segment was required. Rearrangements were classified as productive when the CDR3 lacked stop codons and remained in frame with V and J, and all other rearrangements were classified as non-productive. CDR3 was defined according to IMGT convention as the region running from the second conserved V-encoded cysteine to the conserved J-encoded phenylalanine. The earlier analysis of around 640 of the donors excluded sequences that lacked an unambiguous match to a single V gene segment. An earlier analysis of 587 of the donors classified V segments as functional when productive rearrangements were above 56.7% and as segregating when the standard deviation between donors was above 5%. A statistical classification framework was developed to diagnose cytomegalovirus status using the catalog of TCR beta chain sequences. In a later analysis, V and J genes were assigned by comparing TCR nucleotide sequences against IMGT/GENE-DB human TR gene sequences. A later analysis assigned CDR3 sequences and most-parsimonious VDJ recombination scenarios with the TCRdist pipeline. A later analysis defined each TCR beta chain by its CDR3 amino acid sequence plus V-gene family, and excluded reads lacking a unique V-gene family. To address suspected cross-contamination and a sequencing artifact, a later analysis removed approximately 590 highly shared, low-generation-probability nucleotide sequences. For each public chain, a later analysis derived a clonal expansion index from normalized ranks of inferred template counts within each repertoire. In a later analysis, generation probabilities were computed with a VDJ recombination model fitted to out-of-frame rearrangements, and the resulting probabilities were checked against IGoR. In a later analysis, TCR-TCR, TCR-HLA and TCR-CMV co-occurrence was scored with hypergeometric tests, and a repertoire-size bias correction was applied to TCR pairs. False discovery rates were estimated in a later analysis by permuting HLA or CMV assignments 20 times. A later analysis grouped co-occurring TCRs with DBSCAN, adding TCRdist sequence similarity when clustering within HLA-allele-positive subsets. Co-occurrence clustering excluded repertoires with fewer than 30,000 or more than 120,000 public chains, plus five with anomalous nucleotide sharing. The source is immuneACCESS, and TCRdb retained only in-frame sequences with V and J called. Part of the clones is not carried over; for the studies checked, unresolved V genes explain less than half of this, and the remainder is unexplained. D and trimming were read from the DNA, whereas the V and J calls and clone size are those reported in that table. The sample yields 200,000 or so clones; 82% were counted once. The ten largest clones capture 5.5% to 7% of the sample.

In total, roughly 670 healthy bone marrow donors made up the cohort. At the time of sampling, every cohort member was nominally healthy, though immune exposures that went unrecorded were likely present. The donor tested CMV seropositive, placing the donor among the roughly 300 seropositive members of the cohort. A peripheral blood sample was collected from each donor, and TCR beta sequencing was performed on peripheral blood mononuclear cells. Genomic DNA extraction from the blood cell samples was performed with the Qiagen DNeasy Blood Extraction Kit. The specimen sequenced was PBMCs. The sequence joins TRBV6-5 to TRBJ2-5; the D segment could be TRBD1, given 5 matching bases. The TCR originated in a woman aged 45-60 years in good health and CMV-seropositive. CDR3 loop: CASSYPDIETQYF. Here is the DNA: TGTGCCAGCAGTTACCCGGACATCGAGACCCAGTACTTC.